These 24 T cell receptor beta chains were all obtained from the same sample, sequenced in a study of T-cell memory formation after mild COVID-19. TCRdb ran MiXCR on the 5' RACE reads and lists one entry per CDR3 protein. This table has 100,000 or so distinct CDR3 sequences, over 8.5% appearing once. What was sequenced was PBMCs or a T cell subset sorted from them (not recorded which). Receptors were obtained from a young man who had mild COVID-19 (a few samples of this study predate the infection). Cell type and time point are not known.

This clonotype was recorded a few times. The chain recombines TRBV12-5 with TRBJ2-1, with 7 bases lining up with TRBD1. The CDR3 spans 13 residues. Germline V gives CDR1 LGHNT, CDR2 FRNRAP. Unmatched junction bases numbered 4, after V lost 3 bases and J lost 8 bases. The CDR3 is CASGFWTGHEQFF. The CDR3 DNA sequence: TGTGCTAGTGGTTTCTGGACAGGTCATGAGCAGTTCTTC.

This rearrangement joins TRBV20-1 to TRBJ2-7; the match to TRBD1 covers 9 bases. V lost 6 bases, J lost 3 bases, and 12 bases stayed unmatched. The germline V gene has CDR1 DFQATT and CDR2 SNEGSKA (reference sequence). The CDR3 consists of 15 residues. The CDR3 is CSANLPGQGYYEQYV. The DNA for the CDR3 is TGCAGTGCCAATCTGCCGGGACAGGGCTACTACGAGCAGTACGTC.

V gene TRBV9 combines with J gene TRBJ2-2; 14 positions match TRBD2. This CDR3 comprises 16 residues. Germline assignment: CDR1 SGDLS and CDR2 YYNGEE. J gave up 5 bases and V 3 bases, and 3 bases lay outside the gene matches. CDR3 loop: CASSGLAGGGTGELFF. In DNA, the CDR3 is TGTGCCAGCAGCGGACTAGCGGGAGGGGGAACCGGGGAGCTGTTTTTT. Using reference TRBV9 and TRBJ2-2 for the parts outside the CDR3, the full variable domain is DSGVTQTPKHLITATGQRVTLRCSPRSGDLSVYWYQQSLDQGLQFLIQYYNGEERAKGNILERFSAQQFPDLHSELNLSSLELGDSALYFCASSGLAGGGTGELFFGEGSRLTVL.

This clonotype was detected many times. The DNA of the CDR3 is TGTGCCAGCAGCTCCCTGACGTCAAGTCAGTACTTC. This sequence encodes CASSSLTSSQYF. The J gene is TRBJ2-7, the V gene TRBV5-6; D gene uncertain. The V and J ends lost 3 bases and 10 bases respectively, with 14 bases between them. The CDR3 contains 12 residues. Germline values: CDR1 SGHDT, CDR2 YYEEEE.

The V gene is TRBV29-1, the J gene TRBJ2-2, with 11 bases identical to TRBD2. The CDR3 is made up of 16 amino acids. Germline values: CDR1 SQVTM, CDR2 ANQGSEA. J lost 5 bases, V lost 0 bases, and 5 bases had no gene match. The CDR3 protein is CSVEESGTSGTGELFF. DNA of the CDR3: TGCAGCGTTGAAGAATCCGGGACTAGCGGAACCGGGGAGCTGTTTTTT.

Only a few counts were recorded for this clonotype. V and J are TRBV7-9 and TRBJ1-5; 8 bases are a match to TRBD1. V lost 6 bases, J lost 3 bases, and 10 bases stayed unmatched. The length of the CDR3 is 16 residues. Per germline, CDR1 SEHNR and CDR2 FQNEAQ (reference sequence). The CDR3 bases are TGTGCCAGCAGAGGACCCGGACAGGGCGACAATCAGCCCCAGCATTTT. Residues: CASRGPGQGDNQPQHF.

This clonotype was detected ten times or more. The chain employs TRBV7-9 and TRBJ1-5, with 9 bases fitting TRBD1. The V segment lost 7 bases and the J segment 4 bases; nucleotides outside the gene matches: 5. Germline CDR1 and CDR2: SEHNR and FQNEAQ (reference sequence). The CDR3 length is 14 residues. The CDR3 region has the DNA TGTGCCAGCACCGGGACAGGGAATAATCAGCCCCAGCATTTT. It is translated as CASTGTGNNQPQHF.

This clonotype showed up just a few times. The chain has TRBV9 and TRBJ2-1; D tentatively fits TRBD1 or TRBD2 (6 bases each). From germline, CDR1 is SGDLS and CDR2 YYNGEE. This CDR3 region has 15 residues. Trimming stripped 0 bases from V and 2 bases from J, with 9 bases between. CDR3 nucleotides: TGTGCCAGCAGCGTAGCAGGGGAGGCCTACAATGAGCAGTTCTTC. It codes for CASSVAGEAYNEQFF.

This clonotype was counted between two and nine times. This chain's CDR3 is CASRTDWGYNEQFF. CDR3 DNA: TGTGCCAGCCGTACGGACTGGGGCTACAATGAGCAGTTCTTC. This chain uses TRBV6-2 or TRBV6-3 with TRBJ2-1; possible D gene TRBD2, 5 bases. This CDR3 has 14 residues. CDR1 is MNHEY and CDR2 is SVGEGT in the germline V gene. Trimming removed 8 bases from V and 3 bases from J, with 14 bases in between.

This clonotype was counted many times. This sequence joins TRBV6-2 or TRBV6-3 and TRBJ2-1; no clear D gene. Trimming removed 2 bases from V and 5 bases from J, with 7 bases in between. The germline V gene encodes CDR1 MNHEY and CDR2 SVGEGT. The CDR3 runs to 13 residues. The CDR3 is CASSYRENNEQFF. The DNA of the CDR3 is TGTGCCAGCAGTTACAGGGAAAACAATGAGCAGTTCTTC.

The chain recombines TRBV29-1 with TRBJ1-2; D is perhaps TRBD1 (6 bases). Between the trimmed V and J ends, which lost 5 bases and 1 base, there was a span of 11 bases. CDR1 SQVTM and CDR2 ANQGSEA come from the germline V gene. The CDR3 loop spans 13 amino acids. Here the CDR3 DNA reads TGCAGCGTTTTCGGCAGGGGTAACTATGGCTACACCTTC. Amino acids: CSVFGRGNYGYTF.

This clonotype occurred a few times. The J gene is TRBJ2-2, the V gene TRBV4-3; D is unresolved. V gave up 1 base and J gave up 6 bases, with 9 bases separating them. Germline loops: CDR1 LGHNA, CDR2 YSLEER. There are 14 residues in the CDR3. CDR3 in DNA: TGCGCCAGCAGCCAAGGGTGGGGTCCCGGGGAGCTGTTTTTT. Amino acid sequence: CASSQGWGPGELFF.

V gene TRBV7-2 combines with J gene TRBJ2-3; a weak D match, TRBD1 (6 bases). V shed 5 bases and J shed 0 bases, with 12 bases lying between them. The CDR3 length is 15 residues. CDR1 and CDR2 from the germline V gene are SGHTA and FQGNSA. The CDR3 coding sequence is TGTGCCAGCAGCCAGACAGGTACTAGCACAGATACGCAGTATTTT. Translating gives CASSQTGTSTDTQYF.

V is TRBV9 and J is TRBJ1-1; D might be TRBD1 (6 bases). Germline V gene data show CDR1 as SGDLS and CDR2 as YYNGEE. Trimming cost V 0 bases and J 4 bases, with 13 bases left between them. The CDR3 has 15 residues. CDR3 nucleotide sequence: TGTGCCAGCAGCGTAGCTACAGGGCTGGGCACTGAAGCTTTCTTT. Protein product: CASSVATGLGTEAFF.

The chain recombines TRBV10-2 with TRBJ1-3, with D unclear. This CDR3 is built from 14 residues. CDR1 is WSHSY, CDR2 SAAADI, per germline. Trimming stripped 2 bases from V and 0 bases from J, with 5 bases between. The CDR3 loop is CASSEAGSGNTIYF. The CDR3 nucleotides read TGCGCCAGCAGTGAGGCGGGCTCTGGAAACACCATATATTTT.

The chain is built from TRBV5-1 and TRBJ1-2; D gene ambiguous. The germline V gene has CDR1 SGHRS and CDR2 YFSETQ. The ends were cut back, 4 bases at V and 4 bases at J, with 8 bases in the middle. The CDR3 loop spans 12 amino acids. The CDR3 sequence is CASSIGSYGYTF. The CDR3 coding sequence is TGCGCCAGCAGCATCGGAAGCTATGGCTACACCTTC.

The CDR3 DNA is TGCGCCAGCAGCCAAGAGGGGGCCCACTTCTACAATGAGCAGTTCTTC. It specifies CASSQEGAHFYNEQFF. The gene calls are TRBV4-3 and TRBJ2-1; tentatively, D is TRBD1 (6 bases). Trimming left V 0 bases short and J 3 bases short, with 12 bases between. Germline values: CDR1 LGHNA, CDR2 YSLEER. The CDR3 contains 16 residues.

The chain is built from TRBV6-2 or TRBV6-3 and TRBJ2-6, with D uncertain. Germline V gives CDR1 MNHEY, CDR2 SVGEGT. The CDR3 is made up of 13 amino acids. Trimming cost V 8 bases and J 13 bases, with 18 bases left between them. The CDR3 loop reads CASSDGPFWVLTF. The CDR3 DNA reads TGTGCCAGCTCAGATGGCCCTTTCTGGGTCCTGACTTTC.

This clonotype was detected only a few times. The DNA of the CDR3 is TGTGCCACCAGCACCTGGACAGCCCTAAACACTGAAGCTTTCTTT. Translating gives CATSTWTALNTEAFF. This chain joins TRBV15 and TRBJ1-1, with D maybe TRBD1 (6 bases). Trimming removed 4 bases from V and 2 bases from J, with 14 bases in between. Germline V gene data show CDR1 as LNHNV and CDR2 as YYDKDF (reference sequence). The CDR3 totals 15 residues.

The chain employs TRBV4-1 and TRBJ2-3; 7 bases line up with TRBD1. V shed 4 bases, J shed 1 base, and the junction held 5 bases outside the gene matches. Germline loops: CDR1 MGHRA, CDR2 YSYEKL. CDR3 length equals 15 residues. CDR3 DNA: TGCGCCAGCAGCCTCCAGGGGGTTGGCACAGATACGCAGTATTTT. Its protein is CASSLQGVGTDTQYF.

This clonotype was counted a few times. The rearrangement uses TRBV6-4 and TRBJ2-1, with TRBD1 identical over 7 bases. This CDR3 spans 13 amino acids. The V gene's germline CDR1 is MRHNA and CDR2 SNTAGT. V lost 4 bases, J lost 6 bases, and 3 bases stayed unmatched. The CDR3 region is CASSVGDSNEQFF. The CDR3 DNA follows: TGTGCCAGCAGTGTGGGGGACAGCAATGAGCAGTTCTTC.

This clonotype appeared many times. The chain combines TRBV12-3 or TRBV12-4 with TRBJ2-3; tentative D call: TRBD2 (5 bases). This CDR3 spans 16 amino acids. The V end lost 6 bases, the J end lost 0 bases, and 16 bases lay between the germline ends. This chain's CDR3 is CASSPEGWQSTDTQYF. As DNA, the CDR3 is TGTGCCAGCAGCCCTGAGGGCTGGCAGAGCACAGATACGCAGTATTTT.

This clonotype has at least ten counts. The chain recombines TRBV20-1 with TRBJ1-5, with 7 bases fitting TRBD1. CDR3 length: 15 residues. Losses at the gene ends were 1 base for V and 5 bases for J; bases not matched to a gene: 8. CDR1 is DFQATT and CDR2 is SNEGSKA in the germline V gene (reference sequence). Here the CDR3 reads CSARVNRGGDQPQHF. The CDR3 nucleotides read TGCAGTGCTAGAGTTAACAGGGGTGGGGATCAGCCCCAGCATTTT.

The chain links TRBV5-1 to TRBJ2-5; TRBD1 is a possible D gene (6 bases). V was trimmed by 4 bases and J by 5 bases, leaving 12 bases between them. The CDR3 spans 13 residues. Germline loops: CDR1 SGHRS, CDR2 YFSETQ. CDR3 DNA sequence: TGCGCCAGCAGCCCTTGGGACACTGAGACCCAGTACTTC. This sequence encodes CASSPWDTETQYF.